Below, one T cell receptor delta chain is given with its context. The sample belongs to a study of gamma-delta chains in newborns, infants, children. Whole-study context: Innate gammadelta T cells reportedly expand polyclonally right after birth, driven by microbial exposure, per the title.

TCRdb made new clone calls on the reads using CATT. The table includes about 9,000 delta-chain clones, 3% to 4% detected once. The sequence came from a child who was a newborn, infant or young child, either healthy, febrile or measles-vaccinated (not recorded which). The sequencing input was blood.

The DNA of the CDR3 is TGTGCCTGTGACATCTGGGGGATAGAGGCCTGGGACACCCGACAGATGTTTTTC. It specifies CACDIWGIEAWDTRQMFF. The chain employs TRDV2 and TRDJ3; 10 bases match TRDD3. Per germline, CDR1 GEAIGNYY and CDR2 EKD. CDR3 length equals 18 residues. V trimming: 2 bases; J trimming: 2 bases; junction bases outside the gene matches: 5.